This T cell receptor (beta chain) was retrieved from a study of regulatory T cells in long-lasting Graves disease. Study-level results: Analyses excluded thyroid tissue, covering peripheral blood alone. The study found persistent patients shared more public clonotypes (2,741) than new patients (over 850). Lower TCR diversity was seen in persistent Graves' patients than in newly diagnosed ones.

This clonotype came up many times. The antigen is undetermined. Germline trimming cut 5 bases from V and 3 bases from J; bases unmatched to any gene: 10. This CDR3 region has 15 residues. Per germline, CDR1 SNHLY and CDR2 FYNNEI. Arm-PCR with iRepertoire HTBI primers amplified the CDR3 regions for these TCR beta libraries. Using its own MiXCR run on the multiplex PCR reads, TCRdb lists one record per CDR3 protein. The table shows some 370,000 distinct CDR3 sequences, with 23% occurring only once. Sample time point: persistent/refractory GD, antithyroid drugs over 5 years with positive TRAb. TCR sequences were obtained from RNA taken from PBMCs.

The sequence was obtained from a middle-aged woman with Graves disease. The source material was peripheral blood mononuclear cells (PBMCs), sampled when the disease was refractory, from a patient treated with antithyroid drugs. The chain combines TRBV2 with TRBJ2-7; 7 bases map to TRBD2. The CDR3 DNA reads as TGTGCCAGCAGTTTTCGGGGAGGGGAGTTCTACGAGCAGTACTTC. It yields the protein CASSFRGGEFYEQYF. Looking up the rest from reference TRBV2 and TRBJ2-7 gives the full variable domain: EPEVTQTPSHQVTQMGQEVILRCVPISNHLYFYWYRQILGQKVEFLVSFYNNEISEKSEIFDDQFSVERPDGSNFTLKIRSTKLEDSAMYFCASSFRGGEFYEQYFGPGTRLTVT.